The 15 T cell receptor beta chains in this list originate from one sample, sequenced in a study of cytomegalovirus exposure and HLA in healthy donors. With 60 Vbeta and 13 Jbeta primers, the PCR was carried out. Produced via immunoSEQ multiplex PCR; TCRdb's table is partial and in-frame only. This table holds about 170,000 clones, roughly 85% found once. The material sequenced was PBMCs. The receptors come from a boy aged 2 to 10 in good health and CMV-seronegative.

V usage is TRBV5-1 and J usage is TRBJ2-7; 9 nucleotides agree with TRBD2. After removal of 5 bases from V and 3 bases from J, the junction contained 3 bases not matched to a gene. Germline values: CDR1 SGHRS, CDR2 YFSETQ. This CDR3 comprises 13 residues. CDR3 amino acids: CASRGSGSYEQYF. The CDR3 DNA sequence: TGCGCCAGCAGAGGTAGCGGGAGCTACGAGCAGTACTTC.

The table lists this clone with a few counts. The rearrangement links TRBV9 to TRBJ2-3; 9 bases line up with TRBD2. CDR1 SGDLS and CDR2 YYNGEE come from the germline V gene. Unmatched junction bases numbered 11, after V lost 3 bases and J lost 6 bases. This CDR3 is 16 amino acids long. The CDR3 DNA sequence: TGTGCCAGCAGCGGTGCCCGGCGGGGGGGCCTTGATACGCAGTATTTT. Protein sequence: CASSGARRGGLDTQYF.

Worth noting for this clone: Its ends do not fully match the called genes, so a read error is possible. The V and J genes are TRBV7-9 and TRBJ2-7; tentatively, D is TRBD1 or TRBD2 (6 bases each). CDR3 length: 12 amino acids. Germline V lookup: CDR1 SEHNR, CDR2 FQNEAQ (reference sequence). As DNA, the CDR3 is TGTTCCAGCAGCTTAGGGGGAGGCGAGCAGTACTTC. As protein: CSSSLGGGEQYF.

This clone was counted a single time. The genes are TRBV5-4 and TRBJ1-5; D ambiguous. The V end was cut by 0 bases, the J end by 9 bases, with 10 bases between. Germline values: CDR1 SGHNT, CDR2 YYREEE (reference sequence). This CDR3 region has 13 residues. CDR3 sequence (DNA): TGTGCCAGCAGCTTGGGGGCCATGCCGCCCCAGCATTTT. This encodes CASSLGAMPPQHF. The full variable domain, rest sourced from reference TRBV5-4 and TRBJ1-5, is ETGVTQSPTHLIKTRGQQVTLRCSSQSGHNTVSWYQQALGQGPQFIFQYYREEENGRGNFPPRFSGLQFPNYSSELNVNALELDDSALYLCASSLGAMPPQHFGDGTRLSIL.

The V and J genes are TRBV5-4 and TRBJ2-2; 7 bases match TRBD1. CDR3 size: 17 residues. Germline V gene lookup returns CDR1 SGHNT and CDR2 YYREEE (reference sequence). J was trimmed by 0 bases and V by 1 base; bases with no gene match: 6. CDR3 residues: CASSLSPGQTNTGELFF. CDR3 DNA sequence: TGTGCCAGCAGCTTGAGTCCGGGACAGACGAACACCGGGGAGCTGTTTTTT. The whole variable domain, filled in from reference TRBV5-4 and TRBJ2-2, reads ETGVTQSPTHLIKTRGQQVTLRCSSQSGHNTVSWYQQALGQGPQFIFQYYREEENGRGNFPPRFSGLQFPNYSSELNVNALELDDSALYLCASSLSPGQTNTGELFFGEGSRLTVL.

This clone has a single count. This chain uses TRBV6-5 with TRBJ1-1; D is perhaps TRBD1 (6 bases). There are 14 residues in the CDR3. Looked up from germline, CDR1 is MNHEY and CDR2 is SVGAGI. Trimming pared 2 bases from V and 3 bases from J, leaving 10 bases between. CDR3 coding DNA: TGTGCCAGCAGTTACCGGTCAGGGGACACTGAAGCTTTCTTT. Translated, it gives CASSYRSGDTEAFF.

A few counts support this clone. This sequence joins TRBV7-8 and TRBJ2-5; tentatively, D is TRBD1 (6 bases). From germline, CDR1 is SGHVS and CDR2 FQNEAQ. There are 14 residues in the CDR3. V lost 4 bases, J lost 1 base, and 10 bases lay in between. In nucleotides, the CDR3 is TGTGCCAGCAGCTCTCACAGGGTCCAAGAGACCCAGTACTTC. It translates to CASSSHRVQETQYF.

This sequence joins TRBV15 and TRBJ2-1, with TRBD2 as a possible D gene (6 bases). Looked up from germline, CDR1 is LNHNV and CDR2 is YYDKDF (reference sequence). Trimming removed 0 bases at V and 5 bases at J, with 11 bases between. The length of the CDR3 is 15 residues. The CDR3 region has the DNA TGTGCCACCAGCAGAGATCTCGGAGGGGACAATGAGCAGTTCTTC. Its translation is CATSRDLGGDNEQFF.

The sample holds one count of this clone. V usage is TRBV5-1 and J usage is TRBJ2-1; 8 bases are shared with TRBD1. V was clipped by 3 bases and J by 4 bases; unmatched bases: 6. Germline V gives CDR1 SGHRS, CDR2 YFSETQ. CDR3 size: 15 residues. The CDR3 region has the DNA TGCGCCAGCAGCTCTACCGGGACAGGTTACAATGAGCAGTTCTTC. Translation gives CASSSTGTGYNEQFF.

This rearrangement joins TRBV5-6 to TRBJ2-2; TRBD2 aligns across 7 bases. J was trimmed by 2 bases and V by 1 base; bases with no gene match: 5. The CDR3 spans 16 residues. Per germline, CDR1 SGHDT and CDR2 YYEEEE. DNA for the CDR3: TGTGCCAGCAGCTTGTGGCGGGGGAGAAACACCGGGGAGCTGTTTTTT. It codes for CASSLWRGRNTGELFF.

This clone was found a few times. The J gene is TRBJ2-7, the V gene TRBV5-6; TRBD1 matches at 8 bases. J lost 6 bases, V lost 1 base, and 9 bases had no gene match. The CDR3 is 15 residues long. CDR1 and CDR2 (germline): SGHDT, YYEEEE. The CDR3 sequence is CASSLWTGRLGEQYF. CDR3 coding DNA: TGTGCCAGCAGCTTGTGGACAGGGAGATTAGGCGAGCAGTACTTC.

CDR3 DNA sequence: TGCGCCAGCAGCCAAGATATACAGGGCTACGAGCAGTACGTC. Its protein is CASSQDIQGYEQYV. V gene TRBV4-1 combines with J gene TRBJ2-7, with D perhaps matching TRBD1 (6 bases). Germline CDR1 reads MGHRA; CDR2 reads YSYEKL. The CDR3 extends over 14 amino acids. V shed 0 bases and J shed 3 bases, with 9 bases lying between them.

The J gene is TRBJ2-4, the V gene TRBV4-1; D is undetermined. Germline CDR1 is MGHRA and CDR2 is YSYEKL. The CDR3 contains 17 residues. V lost 1 base to trimming and J lost 0 bases, with 13 bases between them. In nucleotides, the CDR3 is TGCGCCAGCAGCCAAGTAGTAGACTCCGGAGCCAAAAACATTCAGTACTTC. It translates to CASSQVVDSGAKNIQYF.

The genes are TRBV30 and TRBJ2-1; a weak D match, TRBD2 (5 bases). From germline, CDR1 is GTSNPN and CDR2 SVGIG (reference sequence). CDR3 length: 14 residues. The germline V and J ends were trimmed by 2 bases and 0 bases, with 8 bases remaining between them. The CDR3, as DNA: TGTGCCTGGAGTAATGGAGGCTCCTACAATGAGCAGTTCTTC. Protein: CAWSNGGSYNEQFF. Filled out from reference TRBV30 and TRBJ2-1, the complete variable domain reads SQTIHQWPATLVQPVGSPLSLECTVEGTSNPNLYWYRQAAGRGLQLLFYSVGIGQISSEVPQNLSASRPQDRQFILSSKKLLLSDSGFYLCAWSNGGSYNEQFFGPGTRLTVL.

Only a few counts were recorded for this clone. The chain links TRBV30 to TRBJ1-5, with a tentative D call TRBD1 (6 bases). Germline CDR1 GTSNPN, CDR2 SVGIG (reference sequence). CDR3 length: 18 residues. Trimming removed 5 bases at V and 0 bases at J, with 23 bases between. Written as DNA, the CDR3 is TGTGCCTGGGGCCCGGACAGTCTAGCCGGGTCTAGCAATCAGCCCCAGCATTTT. It translates to CAWGPDSLAGSSNQPQHF.